The source of this T cell receptor beta chain is a study of blood T cell repertoires in COVID-19. Study at large: Material from acute and convalescent COVID-19 was sourced from the United States, Italy and Spain. PBMCs, B-cell-depleted T cells, or T cells provided the cDNA or gDNA that made up the material.

Methods used by the authors: Reference gene primer amplification yielded estimated nucleated cell counts. Sequencing used immunoSEQ multiplex PCR; TCRdb keeps in-frame clones, though not all of them. V, J and clone size are taken as reported in that table, and D and trimming were inferred from the DNA itself. The sample yields about 160,000 clones, around 82% seen once. This clone was seen a handful of times. The material sequenced was peripheral blood. This receptor was obtained from an elderly woman with active or convalescent COVID-19.

The DNA for the CDR3 is TGTGCCAGCAGCCCCCGCAAGGGGTTTGGCTACACCTTC. Protein product: CASSPRKGFGYTF. This chain joins TRBV4-2 and TRBJ1-2, with D tentatively TRBD1 (5 bases). The V end was cut by 4 bases, the J end by 7 bases, with 13 bases between. Germline values: CDR1 LGHNA, CDR2 YNFKEQ. The CDR3 consists of 13 residues.